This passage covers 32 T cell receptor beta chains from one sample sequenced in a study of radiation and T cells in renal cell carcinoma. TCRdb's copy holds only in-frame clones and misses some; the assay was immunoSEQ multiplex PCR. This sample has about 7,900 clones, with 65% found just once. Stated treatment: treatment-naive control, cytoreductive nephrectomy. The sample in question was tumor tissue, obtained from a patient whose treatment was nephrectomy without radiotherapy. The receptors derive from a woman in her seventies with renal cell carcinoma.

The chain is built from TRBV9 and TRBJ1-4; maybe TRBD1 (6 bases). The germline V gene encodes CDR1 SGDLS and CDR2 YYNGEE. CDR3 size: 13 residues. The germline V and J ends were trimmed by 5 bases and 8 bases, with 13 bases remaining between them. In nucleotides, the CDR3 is TGTGCCAGCAGGGCCCCAGGGGACGAAAAACTGTTTTTT. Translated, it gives CASRAPGDEKLFF.

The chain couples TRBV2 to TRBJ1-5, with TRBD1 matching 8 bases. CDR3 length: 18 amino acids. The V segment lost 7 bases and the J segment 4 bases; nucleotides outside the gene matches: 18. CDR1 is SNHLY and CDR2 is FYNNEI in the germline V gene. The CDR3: CASTEGGAGGVRNQPQHF. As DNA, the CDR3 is TGTGCCAGCACAGAGGGAGGGGCAGGGGGCGTGAGGAATCAGCCCCAGCATTTT.

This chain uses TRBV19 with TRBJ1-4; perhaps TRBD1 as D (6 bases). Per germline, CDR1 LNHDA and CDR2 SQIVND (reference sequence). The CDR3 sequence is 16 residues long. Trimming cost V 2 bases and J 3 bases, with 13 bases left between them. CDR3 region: CASSITGAKANEKLFF. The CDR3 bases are TGTGCCAGTAGTATAACGGGGGCAAAGGCTAATGAAAAACTGTTTTTT.

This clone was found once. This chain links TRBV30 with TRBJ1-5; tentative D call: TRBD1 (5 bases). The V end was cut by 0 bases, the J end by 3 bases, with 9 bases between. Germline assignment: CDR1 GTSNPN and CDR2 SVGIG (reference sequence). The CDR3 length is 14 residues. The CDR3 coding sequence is TGTGCCTGGAGTGTATTGGGGCTCAATCAGCCCCAGCATTTT. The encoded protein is CAWSVLGLNQPQHF. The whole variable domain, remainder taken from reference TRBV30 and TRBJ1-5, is SQTIHQWPATLVQPVGSPLSLECTVEGTSNPNLYWYRQAAGRGLQLLFYSVGIGQISSEVPQNLSASRPQDRQFILSSKKLLLSDSGFYLCAWSVLGLNQPQHFGDGTRLSIL.

This CDR3 reads CASNQIGSNTEAFF. The CDR3 DNA follows: TGTGCCAGCAACCAAATAGGGTCGAACACTGAAGCTTTCTTT. The V call is TRBV2, the J call TRBJ1-1; no reliable D call. The V gene's germline CDR1 is SNHLY and CDR2 FYNNEI. The CDR3 runs to 14 residues. The V and J ends lost 7 bases and 1 base respectively, with 13 bases between them.

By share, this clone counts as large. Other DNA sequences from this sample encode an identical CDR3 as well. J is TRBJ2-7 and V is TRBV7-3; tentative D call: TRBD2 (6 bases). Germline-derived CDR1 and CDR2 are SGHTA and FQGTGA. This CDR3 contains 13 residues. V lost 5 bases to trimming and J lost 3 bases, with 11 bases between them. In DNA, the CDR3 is TGTGCCAGCAGCCCAGGGACTGGCTACGAGCAGTACTTC. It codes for CASSPGTGYEQYF.

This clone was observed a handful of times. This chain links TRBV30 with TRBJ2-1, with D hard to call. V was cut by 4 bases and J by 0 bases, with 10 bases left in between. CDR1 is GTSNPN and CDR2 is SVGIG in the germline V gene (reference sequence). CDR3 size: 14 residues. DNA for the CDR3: TGTGCCTGGAACGGGCGGAGCTCCTACAATGAGCAGTTCTTC. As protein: CAWNGRSSYNEQFF.

CDR3 amino acids: CASSPQPNEKLFF. CDR3 in DNA: TGCGCCAGCAGCCCACAGCCTAATGAAAAACTGTTTTTT. This chain joins TRBV4-3 and TRBJ1-4, with D unclear. CDR3 size: 13 residues. The germline V gene encodes CDR1 LGHNA and CDR2 YSLEER. V was trimmed by 4 bases and J by 3 bases, leaving 6 bases between them.

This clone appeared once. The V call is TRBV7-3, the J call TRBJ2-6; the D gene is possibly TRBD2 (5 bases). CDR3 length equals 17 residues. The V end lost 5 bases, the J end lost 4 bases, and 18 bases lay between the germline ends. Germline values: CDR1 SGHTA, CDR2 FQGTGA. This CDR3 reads CASSITGVASGANVLTF. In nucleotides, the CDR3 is TGTGCCAGCAGCATCACGGGTGTAGCGAGCGGGGCCAACGTCCTGACTTTC. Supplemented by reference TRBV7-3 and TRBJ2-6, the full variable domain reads GAGVSQTPSNKVTEKGKYVELRCDPISGHTALYWYRQSLGQGPEFLIYFQGTGAADDSGLPNDRFFAVRPEGSVSTLKIQRTERGDSAVYLCASSITGVASGANVLTFGAGSRLTVL.

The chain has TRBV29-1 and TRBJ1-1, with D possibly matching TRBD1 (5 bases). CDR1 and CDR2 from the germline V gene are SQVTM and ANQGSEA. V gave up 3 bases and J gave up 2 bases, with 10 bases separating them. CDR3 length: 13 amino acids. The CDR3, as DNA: TGCAGCGTTGAGTCAGGGCCAAACACTGAAGCTTTCTTT. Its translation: CSVESGPNTEAFF.

The DNA of the CDR3 is TGTGCCAGCAGTGCACAGGGGTTATCCGATACGCAGTATTTT. Its translation is CASSAQGLSDTQYF. This chain links TRBV2 with TRBJ2-3, with 7 bases matching TRBD1. With 4 bases clipped from V and 6 bases from J, the junction kept 7 bases outside the gene matches. Germline values: CDR1 SNHLY, CDR2 FYNNEI. The CDR3 is made up of 14 amino acids.

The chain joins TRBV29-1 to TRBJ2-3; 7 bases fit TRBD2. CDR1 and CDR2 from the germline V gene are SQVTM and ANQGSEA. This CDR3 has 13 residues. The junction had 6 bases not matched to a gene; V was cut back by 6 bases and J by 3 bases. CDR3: CSVRRGGTDTQYF. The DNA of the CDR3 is TGCAGCGTCCGGCGGGGAGGGACAGATACGCAGTATTTT.

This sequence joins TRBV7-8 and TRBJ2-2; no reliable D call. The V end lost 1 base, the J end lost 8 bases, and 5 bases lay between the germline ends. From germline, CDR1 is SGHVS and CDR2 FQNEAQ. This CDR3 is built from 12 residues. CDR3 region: CASSLDRGELFF. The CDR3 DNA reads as TGTGCCAGCAGCTTAGATCGGGGGGAGCTGTTTTTT.

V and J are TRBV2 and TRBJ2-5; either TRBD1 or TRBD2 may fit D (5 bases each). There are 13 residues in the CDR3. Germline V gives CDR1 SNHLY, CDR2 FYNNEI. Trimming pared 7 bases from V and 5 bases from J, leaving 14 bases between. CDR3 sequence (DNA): TGTGCCAGCACTGCAGGGACGGGGGAGACCCAGTACTTC. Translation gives CASTAGTGETQYF.

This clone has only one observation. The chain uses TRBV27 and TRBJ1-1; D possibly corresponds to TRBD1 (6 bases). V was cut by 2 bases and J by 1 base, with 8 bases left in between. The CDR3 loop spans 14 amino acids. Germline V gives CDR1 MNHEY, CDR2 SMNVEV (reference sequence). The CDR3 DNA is TGTGCCAGCAGTTTAAGGGGACAGAACACTGAAGCTTTCTTT. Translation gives CASSLRGQNTEAFF.

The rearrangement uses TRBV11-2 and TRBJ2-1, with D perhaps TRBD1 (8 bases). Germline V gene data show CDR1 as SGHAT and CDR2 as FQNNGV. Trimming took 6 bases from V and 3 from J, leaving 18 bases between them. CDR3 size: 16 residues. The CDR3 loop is CASSLSGTGDYNEQFF. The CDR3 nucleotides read TGTGCCAGCAGTCTAAGCGGGACAGGAGACTACAATGAGCAGTTCTTC.

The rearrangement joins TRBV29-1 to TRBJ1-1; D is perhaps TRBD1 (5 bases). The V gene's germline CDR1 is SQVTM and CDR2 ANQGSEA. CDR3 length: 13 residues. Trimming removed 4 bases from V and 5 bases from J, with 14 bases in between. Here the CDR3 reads CSVAQGSGTEAFF. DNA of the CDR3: TGCAGCGTTGCTCAGGGCTCGGGAACTGAAGCTTTCTTT. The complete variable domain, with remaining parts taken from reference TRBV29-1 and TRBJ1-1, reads SAVISQKPSRDICQRGTSLTIQCQVDSQVTMMFWYRQQPGQSLTLIATANQGSEATYESGFVIDKFPISRPNLTFSTLTVSNMSPEDSSIYLCSVAQGSGTEAFFGQGTRLTVV.

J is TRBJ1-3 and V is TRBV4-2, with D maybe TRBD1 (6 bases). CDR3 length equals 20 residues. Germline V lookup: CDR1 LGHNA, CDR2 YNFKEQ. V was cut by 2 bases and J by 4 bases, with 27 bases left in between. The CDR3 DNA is TGTGCCAGCAGCCAAAAAGGGCAGGGGTTGGATTCGGTGACGGGAAACACCATATATTTT. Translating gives CASSQKGQGLDSVTGNTIYF.

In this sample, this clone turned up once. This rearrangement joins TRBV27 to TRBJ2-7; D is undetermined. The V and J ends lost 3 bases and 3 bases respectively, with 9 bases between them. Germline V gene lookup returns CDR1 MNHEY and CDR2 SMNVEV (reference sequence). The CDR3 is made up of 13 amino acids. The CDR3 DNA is TGTGCCAGCAGTTTCCCTCCTTACTACGAGCAGTACTTC. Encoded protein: CASSFPPYYEQYF.

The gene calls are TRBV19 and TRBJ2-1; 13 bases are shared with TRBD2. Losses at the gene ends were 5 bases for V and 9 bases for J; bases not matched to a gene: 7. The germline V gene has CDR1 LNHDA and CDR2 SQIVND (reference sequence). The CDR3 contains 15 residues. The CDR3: CASSATSGGLGEQFF. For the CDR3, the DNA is TGTGCCAGTAGTGCGACTAGCGGGGGGCTTGGTGAGCAGTTCTTC.

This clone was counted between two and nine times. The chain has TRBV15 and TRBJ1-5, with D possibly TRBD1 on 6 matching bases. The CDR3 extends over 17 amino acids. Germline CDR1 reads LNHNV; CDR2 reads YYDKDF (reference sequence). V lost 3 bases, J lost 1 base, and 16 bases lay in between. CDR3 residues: CATSSRRRGTSNQPQHF. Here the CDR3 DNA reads TGTGCCACCAGCAGTCGCAGGAGGGGGACGAGCAATCAGCCCCAGCATTTT.

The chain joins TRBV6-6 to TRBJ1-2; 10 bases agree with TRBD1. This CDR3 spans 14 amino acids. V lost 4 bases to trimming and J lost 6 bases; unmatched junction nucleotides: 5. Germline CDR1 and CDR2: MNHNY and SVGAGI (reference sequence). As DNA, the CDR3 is TGTGCCAGCAGTTCGACAGGGGGCGCAAATGGCTACACCTTC. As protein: CASSSTGGANGYTF.

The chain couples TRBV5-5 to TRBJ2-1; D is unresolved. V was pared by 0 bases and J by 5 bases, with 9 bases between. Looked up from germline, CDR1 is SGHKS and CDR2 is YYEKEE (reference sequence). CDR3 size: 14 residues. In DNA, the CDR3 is TGTGCCAGCAGCTTGGGGACCACCGACAATGAGCAGTTCTTC. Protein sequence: CASSLGTTDNEQFF.

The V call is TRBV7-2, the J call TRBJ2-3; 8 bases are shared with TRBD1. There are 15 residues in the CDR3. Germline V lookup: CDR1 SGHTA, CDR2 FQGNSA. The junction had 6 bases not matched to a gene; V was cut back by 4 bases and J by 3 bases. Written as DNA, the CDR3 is TGTGCCAGCAGCTCCCGGACAGGGAAAACAGATACGCAGTATTTT. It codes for CASSSRTGKTDTQYF.

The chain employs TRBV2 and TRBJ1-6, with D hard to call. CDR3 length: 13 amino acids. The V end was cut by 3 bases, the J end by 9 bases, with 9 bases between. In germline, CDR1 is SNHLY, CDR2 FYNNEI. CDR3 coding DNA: TGTGCCAGCAGTGAGGCCAGGCTTTCACCCCTCCACTTT. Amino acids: CASSEARLSPLHF.

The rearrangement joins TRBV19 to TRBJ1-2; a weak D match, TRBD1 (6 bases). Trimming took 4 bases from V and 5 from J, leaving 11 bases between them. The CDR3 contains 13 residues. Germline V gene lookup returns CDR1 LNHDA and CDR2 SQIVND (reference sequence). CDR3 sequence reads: CASSKETGYGYTF. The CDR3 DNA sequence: TGTGCCAGTAGTAAAGAGACAGGTTATGGCTACACCTTC.

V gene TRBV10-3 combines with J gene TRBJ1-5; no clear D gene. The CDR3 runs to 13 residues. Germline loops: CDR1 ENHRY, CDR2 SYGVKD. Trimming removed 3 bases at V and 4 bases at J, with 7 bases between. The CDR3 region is CAISEAGNQPQHF. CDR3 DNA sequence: TGTGCCATCAGTGAAGCGGGGAATCAGCCCCAGCATTTT.

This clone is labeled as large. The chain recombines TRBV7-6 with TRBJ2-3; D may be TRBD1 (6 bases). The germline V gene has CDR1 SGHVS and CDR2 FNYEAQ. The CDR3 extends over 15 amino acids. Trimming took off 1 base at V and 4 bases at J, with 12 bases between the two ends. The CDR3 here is CASSLGTVSPDTQYF. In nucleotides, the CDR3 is TGTGCCAGCAGCTTAGGGACAGTGTCCCCAGATACGCAGTATTTT.

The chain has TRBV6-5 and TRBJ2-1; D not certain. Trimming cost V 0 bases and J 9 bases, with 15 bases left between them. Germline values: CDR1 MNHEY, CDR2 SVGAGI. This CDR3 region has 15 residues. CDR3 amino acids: CASSYSRRLGSEQFF. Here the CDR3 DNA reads TGTGCCAGCAGTTACTCGCGGCGGCTCGGAAGTGAGCAGTTCTTC.

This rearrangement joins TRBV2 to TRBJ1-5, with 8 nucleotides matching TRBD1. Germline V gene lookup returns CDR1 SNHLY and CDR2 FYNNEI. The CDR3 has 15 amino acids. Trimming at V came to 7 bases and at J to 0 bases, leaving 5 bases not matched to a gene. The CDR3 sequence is CASKAGGHSNQPQHF. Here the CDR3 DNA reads TGTGCCAGCAAGGCAGGGGGCCATAGCAATCAGCCCCAGCATTTT.

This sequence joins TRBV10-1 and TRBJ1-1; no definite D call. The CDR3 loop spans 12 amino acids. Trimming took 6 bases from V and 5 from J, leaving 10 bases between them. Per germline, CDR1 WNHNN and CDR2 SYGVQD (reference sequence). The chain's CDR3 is CASRGRPTEAFF. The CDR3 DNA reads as TGCGCCAGCAGGGGCAGGCCGACTGAAGCTTTCTTT.

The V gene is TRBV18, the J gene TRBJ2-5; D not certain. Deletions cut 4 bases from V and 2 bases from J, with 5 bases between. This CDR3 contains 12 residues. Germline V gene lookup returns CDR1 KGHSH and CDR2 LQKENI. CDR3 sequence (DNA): TGTGCCAGCTCACAGGGTCAAGAGACCCAGTACTTC. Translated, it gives CASSQGQETQYF.